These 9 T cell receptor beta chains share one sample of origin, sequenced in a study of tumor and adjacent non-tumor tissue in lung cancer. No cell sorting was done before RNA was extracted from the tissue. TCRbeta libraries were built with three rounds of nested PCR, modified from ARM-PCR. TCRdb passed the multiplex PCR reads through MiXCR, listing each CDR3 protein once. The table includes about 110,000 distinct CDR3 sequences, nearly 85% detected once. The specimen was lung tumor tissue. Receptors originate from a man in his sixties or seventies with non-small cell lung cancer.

CDR3 loop: CASSLTGPLSYEQYF. CDR3 in DNA: TGTGCCAGCAGCTTAACAGGGCCTTTGTCTTACGAGCAGTACTTC. V gene TRBV11-3 combines with J gene TRBJ2-7; TRBD1 is a possible D gene (6 bases). V was clipped by 2 bases and J by 4 bases, with 15 bases between them. Germline CDR1 reads SGHNT; CDR2 reads YENEEA. The CDR3 extends over 15 amino acids. Full variable domain (outside the CDR3, taken from reference TRBV11-3 and TRBJ2-7): EAGVVQSPRYKIIEKKQPVAFWCNPISGHNTLYWYLQNLGQGPELLIRYENEEAVDDSQLPKDRFSAERLKGVDSTLKIQPAELGDSAVYLCASSLTGPLSYEQYFGPGTRLTVT.

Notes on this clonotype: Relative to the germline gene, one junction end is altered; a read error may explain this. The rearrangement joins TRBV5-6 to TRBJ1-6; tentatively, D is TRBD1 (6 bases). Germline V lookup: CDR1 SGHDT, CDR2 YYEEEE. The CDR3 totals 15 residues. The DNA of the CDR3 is TGTGCCAGCAGCTTGAAATGGGTGGGACATTCACCTCTCCACTTT. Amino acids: CASSLKWVGHSPLHF.

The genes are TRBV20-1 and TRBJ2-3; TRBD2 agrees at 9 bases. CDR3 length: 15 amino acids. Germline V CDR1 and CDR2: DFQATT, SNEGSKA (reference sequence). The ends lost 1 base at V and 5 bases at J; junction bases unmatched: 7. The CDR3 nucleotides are TGCAGTGCTAGAGGGGCGGGAGGGTCGGGAGATACGCAGTATTTT. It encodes CSARGAGGSGDTQYF.

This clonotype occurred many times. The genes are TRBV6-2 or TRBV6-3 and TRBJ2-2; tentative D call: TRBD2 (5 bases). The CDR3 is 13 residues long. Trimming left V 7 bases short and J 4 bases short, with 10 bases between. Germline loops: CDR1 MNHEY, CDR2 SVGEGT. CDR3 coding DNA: TGTGCCAGCACTACTAGACCCACCGGGGAGCTGTTTTTT. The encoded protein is CASTTRPTGELFF.

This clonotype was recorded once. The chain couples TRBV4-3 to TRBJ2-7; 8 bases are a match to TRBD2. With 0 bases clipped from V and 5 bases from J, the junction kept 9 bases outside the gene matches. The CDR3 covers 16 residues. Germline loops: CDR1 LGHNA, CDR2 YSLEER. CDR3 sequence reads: CASSQDPAGEGDEQYF. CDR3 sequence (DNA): TGCGCCAGCAGCCAAGACCCAGCGGGAGAGGGGGACGAGCAGTACTTC.

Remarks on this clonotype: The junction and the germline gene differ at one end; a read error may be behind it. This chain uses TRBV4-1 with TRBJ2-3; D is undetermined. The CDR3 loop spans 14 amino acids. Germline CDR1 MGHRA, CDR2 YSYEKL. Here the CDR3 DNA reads TGCGCCAGCAGCCAACCTGTCTCTACAGATACGCGGTATTTT. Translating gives CASSQPVSTDTRYF.

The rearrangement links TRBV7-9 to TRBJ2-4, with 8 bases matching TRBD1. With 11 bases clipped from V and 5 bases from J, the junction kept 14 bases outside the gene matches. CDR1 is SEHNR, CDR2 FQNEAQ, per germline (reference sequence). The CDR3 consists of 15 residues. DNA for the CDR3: TGTGCCGACAGTCCCTCGACAGGGGTTGAAAACATTCAGTACTTC. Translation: CADSPSTGVENIQYF.

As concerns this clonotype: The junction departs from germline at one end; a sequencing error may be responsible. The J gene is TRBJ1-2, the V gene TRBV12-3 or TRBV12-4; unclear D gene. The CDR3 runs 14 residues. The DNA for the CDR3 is TGTGCCAGCAGTTTCGGAAGCAGCTTCTATGGGTACACCTTC. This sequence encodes CASSFGSSFYGYTF.

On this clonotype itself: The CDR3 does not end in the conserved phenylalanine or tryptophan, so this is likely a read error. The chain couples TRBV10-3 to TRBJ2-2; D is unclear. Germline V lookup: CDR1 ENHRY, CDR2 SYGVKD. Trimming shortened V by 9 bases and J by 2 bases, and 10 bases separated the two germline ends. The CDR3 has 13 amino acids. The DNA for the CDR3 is TGTGCCATGAGTACAGTAAACACCGGGGAGCTGTTTTTA. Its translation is CAMSTVNTGELFL.